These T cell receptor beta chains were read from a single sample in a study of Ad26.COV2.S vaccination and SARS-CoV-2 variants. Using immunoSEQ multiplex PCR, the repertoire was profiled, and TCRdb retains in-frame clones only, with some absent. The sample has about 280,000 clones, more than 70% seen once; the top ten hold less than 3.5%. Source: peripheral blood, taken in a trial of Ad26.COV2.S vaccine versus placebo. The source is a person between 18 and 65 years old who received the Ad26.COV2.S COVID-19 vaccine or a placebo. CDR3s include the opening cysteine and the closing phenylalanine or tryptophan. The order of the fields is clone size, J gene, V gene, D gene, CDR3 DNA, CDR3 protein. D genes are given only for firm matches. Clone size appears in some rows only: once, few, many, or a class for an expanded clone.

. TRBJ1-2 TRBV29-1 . TGCAGCGTTGTCCCACAGGGCTTTGGCTACACCTTC CSVVPQGFGYTF
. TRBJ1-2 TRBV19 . TGTGCCAGTAGTATACAGAAACCCAACGCATACGCGCATGGCTACACCTTC CASSIQKPNAYAHGYTF
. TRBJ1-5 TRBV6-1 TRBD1 TGTGCCAGCAGTGAAGCTTCAGGGGGCCGTCAGCCCCAGCATTTT CASSEASGGRQPQHF
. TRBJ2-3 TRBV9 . TGTGCCAGCAGCGTCGATGGCACAGATACGCAGTATTTT CASSVDGTDTQYF
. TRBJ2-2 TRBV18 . TGTGCCAGCTCACAGGGTAGGCTGGACACCGGGGAGCTGTTTTTT CASSQGRLDTGELFF
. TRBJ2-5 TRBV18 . TGTGCCAGCTCACCACGGCCTTCGAACCAAGAGACCCAGTACTTC CASSPRPSNQETQYF
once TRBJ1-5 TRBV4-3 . TGCGCCAGCAGCCCCCTATATGGGAATAGCAATCAGCCCCAGCATTTT CASSPLYGNSNQPQHF
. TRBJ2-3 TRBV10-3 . TGTGCCATCAGTGATCAGGCAATTAGCACAGATACGCAGTATTTT CAISDQAISTDTQYF
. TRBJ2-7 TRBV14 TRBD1 TGTGCCAGCAGCCAAGGACAGGGGGGATACGAGCAGTACTTC CASSQGQGGYEQYF
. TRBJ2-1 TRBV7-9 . TGTGCCAGCAGCTTGACAATCGAGCAGTTCTTC CASSLTIEQFF
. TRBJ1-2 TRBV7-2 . TGTGCCAGCAGCTTTGAATCCTATGGCTACACCTTC CASSFESYGYTF
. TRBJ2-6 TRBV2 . TGTGCCAGCAGTGAAAGCGGAGCCTCTGGGGCCAACGTCCTGACTTTC CASSESGASGANVLTF
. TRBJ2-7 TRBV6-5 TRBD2 TGTGCCAGCCACTCTGGGGGGGGGAACTCCTACGAGCAGTACTTC CASHSGGGNSYEQYF
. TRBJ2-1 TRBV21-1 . TGTGCCAGCCTGACATCTAACAATGAGCAGTTCTTC CASLTSNNEQFF
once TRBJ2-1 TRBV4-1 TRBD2 TGCGCCAGCAGCCAAGAAGGGCTAGCGGGAGTAAATGAGCAGTTCTTC CASSQEGLAGVNEQFF
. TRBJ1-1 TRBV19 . TGTGCCAGTAGTATTATACTGACAGGAGGTCTGAACACTGAAGCTTTCTTT CASSIILTGGLNTEAFF
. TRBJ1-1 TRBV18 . TGTGCCAGCTCACCGGGGGAGGCGGGCACTGAAGCTTTCTTT CASSPGEAGTEAFF
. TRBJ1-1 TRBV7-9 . TGTGCCAGCAGCTTAGCCGGCAAAGACGGGTTGAACACTGAAGCTTTCTTT CASSLAGKDGLNTEAFF
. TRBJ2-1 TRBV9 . TGTGCCAGCAGCGTAGAAAGCCCGGCGATCGATGAGCAGTTCTTC CASSVESPAIDEQFF
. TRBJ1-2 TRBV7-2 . TGTGCCAGCGTATTTGGCAGGTCGCTCGACTACACCTTC CASVFGRSLDYTF
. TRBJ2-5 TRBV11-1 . TGTGCCAGCAATAGAATAAAGGCGGAGACCCAGTACTTC CASNRIKAETQYF
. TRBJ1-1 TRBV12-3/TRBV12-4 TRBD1 TGTGCCAGCAGTTTCGGGACAGGGAAGGCTTTCTTT CASSFGTGKAFF
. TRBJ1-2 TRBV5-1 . TGCGCCAGCAGCCACGGAAGGGGAGACTATGGCTACACCTTC CASSHGRGDYGYTF
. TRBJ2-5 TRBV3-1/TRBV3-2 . TGTGCCAGCAGCCAAGAAGCGGCTTGGGAGACCCAGTACTTC CASSQEAAWETQYF
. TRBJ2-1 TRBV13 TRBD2 TGTGCCAGCAACGCCTTTGGCGGGGGGGCCTATGAGCAGTTCTTC CASNAFGGGAYEQFF
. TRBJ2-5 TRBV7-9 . TGTGCCAGCAGCTTAGGTACCGGGGGAAGTCAAGAGACCCAGTACTTC CASSLGTGGSQETQYF
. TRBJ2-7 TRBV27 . TGTGCCAGCAGTCCGAAGGACGCCCCAGTTCCCTACGAGCAGTACTTC CASSPKDAPVPYEQYF